This is a list of T cell receptor beta chains from one sample in a study of identical twins. TCRdb recomputed calls from the 5' RACE reads with MiXCR, one row per CDR3 protein. This sample has fewer than 800,000 distinct CDR3 sequences, with about 7.1% found just once. These data were also reused for a study on yellow fever vaccine responses in identical twins.

Sequencing was performed on PBMCs. The receptors shown here come from a woman younger than 35 in good health. Each CDR3 is given with its conserved first and last residue. D genes are given only for firm matches. The size of a clone is reported for some rows only, either as once, few or many, or as a class for expanded clones.

clone_size: -
cdr3_length: 14
v_call: TRBV24-1
j_call: TRBJ2-1
d_call: TRBD2
cdr3_nt: TGTGCCACCGCCCCCCTAGCGGGGATAAATGAGCAGTTCTTC
cdr3_aa: CATAPLAGINEQFF

clone_size: many
cdr3_length: 16
v_call: TRBV1
j_call: TRBJ2-7
d_call: -
cdr3_nt: TGCACCAGCAGCCTGCGACGGGGGAGCAGGCCGTACGAGCAGTACTTC
cdr3_aa: CTSSLRRGSRPYEQYF

clone_size: -
cdr3_length: 15
v_call: TRBV3-1
j_call: TRBJ2-7
d_call: TRBD2
cdr3_nt: TGTGCCAGCAGCCACGGGCTAGCGGGAGATCTCGAGCAGTACTTC
cdr3_aa: CASSHGLAGDLEQYF

clone_size: few
cdr3_length: 13
v_call: TRBV25-1
j_call: TRBJ1-1
d_call: -
cdr3_nt: TGTGCCAGCCAAGAGGGGTTGTGGACTGAAGCTTTCTTT
cdr3_aa: CASQEGLWTEAFF

clone_size: few
cdr3_length: 11
v_call: TRBV20-1
j_call: TRBJ2-1
d_call: -
cdr3_nt: TGCAGTGCCCTAAAGGCCGGGGCGCAGTTCTTC
cdr3_aa: CSALKAGAQFF

clone_size: many
cdr3_length: 15
v_call: TRBV6-1
j_call: TRBJ1-3
d_call: -
cdr3_nt: TGTGCCAGCACCGAAGCCCGGACGGTTGGAAACACCATATATTTT
cdr3_aa: CASTEARTVGNTIYF

clone_size: many
cdr3_length: 16
v_call: TRBV4-1
j_call: TRBJ2-3
d_call: TRBD2
cdr3_nt: TGCGCCAGCAGCGTACCTCTAGCGGGAGGGGCAGATACGCAGTATTTT
cdr3_aa: CASSVPLAGGADTQYF

clone_size: many
cdr3_length: 13
v_call: TRBV9
j_call: TRBJ1-1
d_call: -
cdr3_nt: TGTGCCAGCAGCGCCATCCCGAACACTGAAGCTTTCTTT
cdr3_aa: CASSAIPNTEAFF

clone_size: few
cdr3_length: 14
v_call: TRBV28
j_call: TRBJ2-3
d_call: -
cdr3_nt: TGTGCCAGCAGTACAGCTAGGGCACAAGATACGCAGTATTTT
cdr3_aa: CASSTARAQDTQYF

clone_size: many
cdr3_length: 14
v_call: TRBV24-1
j_call: TRBJ2-1
d_call: TRBD2
cdr3_nt: TGTGCCACCAGCGACGCGGGAGAAGGGGATGAGCAGTTCTTC
cdr3_aa: CATSDAGEGDEQFF